This T cell receptor beta chain comes out of a study of T cell changes during pregnancy in multiple sclerosis. Profiling relied on immunoSEQ multiplex PCR, and the TCRdb table lists in-frame clones only, not all of them. The sample records 55,000 to 70,000 clones, under 95% being singletons. Trimming took 4 bases from V and 0 from J; bases not matched to a gene: 19. The CDR3 runs to 20 residues. The germline gives CDR1 SGHVS, CDR2 FNYEAQ. The TCR was taken from a female donor in good health, enrolled as a control in a pregnancy study. The sequences come from peripheral blood, collected in the second trimester of pregnancy. This chain joins TRBV7-6 and TRBJ2-7, with 9 bases fitting TRBD2. The CDR3 region is CASSSAYRVISGRTSYEQYF. CDR3 nucleotide sequence: TGTGCCAGCAGCTCCGCATACAGGGTTATTAGCGGGAGAACCTCCTACGAGCAGTACTTC.